This TCR beta chain originates from a study of Graves' ophthalmopathy and Graves' hyperthyroidism. This clonotype was counted many times. The authors diagnosed from clinical symptoms, serum thyroxine, TRAb, thyroid ultrasound and orbital computed tomography. The V gene end was trimmed by 8 bases and the J gene end by 5 bases; junction bases not matched to a gene: 8. The CDR3 sequence is 14 residues long. RNA transcripts served as template for amplifying TCR beta CDR3 sequences. First-round RT-PCR used HTBI primers; second-round multiplex PCR followed. TCRdb recomputed calls from the multiplex PCR reads with MiXCR, one row per CDR3 protein. The sample comprises 500,000 to 700,000 distinct CDR3 sequences, about a fifth of which are singletons, and approximately 6.9% rests with the top ten.

The source is a woman aged 18-30 years with stable Graves' hyperthyroidism. Some clones in this sample may be carry-over from other donors' samples. The sequenced material came from peripheral blood. The chain links TRBV12-3 or TRBV12-4 to TRBJ2-2; 7 nucleotides align to TRBD2. Written as DNA, the CDR3 is TGTGCCAGCGGGGCGGGAGTAAGGACCGGGGAGCTGTTTTTT. Protein sequence: CASGAGVRTGELFF.